The clone carrying this T cell receptor beta chain was found once. The sample is drawn from a study of blood T cell repertoires in COVID-19. Study-level information: COVID-19 samples collected from the United States, Italy and Spain covered acute and convalescent phases. T cells, B-cell-depleted T cells, or PBMCs supplied cDNA or gDNA.

The V end lost 3 bases, the J end lost 1 base, and 2 bases lay between the germline ends. There are 12 residues in the CDR3. The germline V gene has CDR1 LGHDT and CDR2 YNNKEL (reference sequence). Libraries were prepared by immunoSEQ multiplex PCR; TCRdb keeps only in-frame clonotypes and omits some of them. The table records nearly 70,000 clones, about 90% of them present only once. The sequence derives from a woman aged 45-65 years with COVID-19, enrolled during active disease. The sequenced sample consisted of peripheral blood. The chain links TRBV3-1 (or the pseudogene TRBV3-2) to TRBJ2-3; no clear D. The CDR3 protein is CASSHGTDTQYF. The CDR3 coding sequence is TGTGCCAGCAGCCACGGCACAGATACGCAGTATTTT.